This TCR beta chain originates from a study of T-cell reconstitution after alpha-beta-depleted transplantation in children. A TCRbeta library incorporating unique molecular identifiers was prepared. TCRdb passed the PCR reads through MiXCR, listing each CDR3 protein once. The table shows 490,000 or so distinct CDR3 sequences, with around 12% occurring only once. CDR3 length: 15 amino acids. Trimming removed 1 base at V and 3 bases at J, with 10 bases between. Germline CDR1 MNHNS, CDR2 SASEGT. This TCR was recovered from a human donor who donated a stem cell graft to a child with combined immunodeficiency. V usage is TRBV6-1 and J usage is TRBJ1-5; D perhaps matches TRBD1 (6 bases). Material: PBMCs from the stem cell graft donor, obtained from the stem cell graft. Here the CDR3 reads CASSEGGGANQPQHF. DNA for the CDR3: TGTGCCAGCAGTGAAGGCGGGGGGGCCAATCAGCCCCAGCATTTT.